This TCR beta chain was recovered during a study of cytomegalovirus exposure and HLA in healthy donors. Overall study: Around 180 million T cells yielded 90 million to 130 million unique TCR beta sequences in earlier analysis.

Primers included in the PCR were 60 Vbeta and 13 Jbeta primers. Generated by immunoSEQ multiplex PCR, the TCRdb table keeps only in-frame clones and is missing some. The sample table sets out roughly 100,000 clones. Concerning this clone itself: Its cognate antigen is unknown.

Study-level findings and limits: Per a prior analysis, the majority of TCR beta V segments were productive roughly 87% or roughly 30% of the time. Cytomegalovirus association was listed for 164 TCR beta chains. With later analysis, a missense DCLRE1C variant became linked to TCR beta V- and J-gene trimming.

Trimming removed 9 bases from V and 2 bases from J; junction bases left unmatched: 2. The CDR3 runs to 12 residues. Germline values: CDR1 MDHEN, CDR2 SYDVKM. This clonotype was obtained from a man aged 35-49 years in good health and CMV-seronegative. Sequencing was performed on PBMCs. The genes are TRBV28 and TRBJ2-3; 7 bases agree with TRBD2. The CDR3 DNA sequence: TGTGCCAGTGGGAGGGACACAGATACGCAGTATTTT. Protein product: CASGRDTDTQYF.